This T cell receptor beta chain comes out of a study of blood T cell repertoires in COVID-19. Study summary: COVID-19 samples, acute and convalescent, were from the United States, Italy and Spain. T cells, B-cell-depleted T cells, or PBMCs provided the cDNA or gDNA that served as material.

CDR1 is MNHEY, CDR2 SVGEGT, per germline. The ends lost 3 bases at V and 9 bases at J; junction bases unmatched: 12. This CDR3 contains 15 residues. As handled by the study authors: Reference gene primer amplification gave nucleated cell count estimates. The protocol was immunoSEQ multiplex PCR, while the TCRdb copy is restricted to in-frame clones and leaves out a portion. D and trimming come from the DNA, and the V and J calls and clone size come from that table. The repertoire has about 73,000 clones, over 80% of them found once; the top ten carry more than 2%. Sequences were obtained from peripheral blood. The J gene is TRBJ2-5, the V gene TRBV6-2 or TRBV6-3, with 8 bases fitting TRBD2. This clonotype was obtained from a man older than 75 with active or convalescent COVID-19. CDR3 bases: TGTGCCAGCAGTTATGTGCGGGAGGCGAGCGGGTCCCAGTACTTC. Translation gives CASSYVREASGSQYF.